This T cell receptor beta chain originates from a study of early T cells in non-severe SARS-CoV-2 infection. Study-wide context: The sequenced material was bulk RNA from unsorted whole blood, and its chains were unpaired.

The CDR3 contains 13 residues. V lost 4 bases to trimming and J lost 8 bases, with 15 bases between them. From germline, CDR1 is SQVTM and CDR2 ANQGSEA. Study outcomes and limitations: The study's VDJdb matching favored anti-spike CD8 responses and missed private and CD4 specificities.

A word on this clonotype: Its target is not known.

Unique molecular identifiers were attached to individual cDNA molecules. TCRdb recomputed calls from the 5' RACE reads with MiXCR, one row per CDR3 protein. Among tens of thousands of distinct CDR3 sequences listed, 11% were seen once. Sequencing was performed on whole blood. The sequence derives from an adult who was a healthcare worker with PCR-confirmed SARS-CoV-2 infection or an uninfected control (not recorded which). The V and J genes are TRBV29-1 and TRBJ1-5, with D hard to call. CDR3 sequence reads: CSVGRTDQEPQHF. The CDR3 DNA follows: TGCAGCGTTGGCCGGACGGACCAAGAGCCCCAGCATTTT.